These T cell receptor beta chains were read from a single sample in a study of human T cells and chemical hapten exposure. Via MiXCR, TCRdb re-called the RACE reads, giving one row per CDR3 protein. This table has some 100,000 distinct CDR3 sequences, 9.3% appearing once. The source material was whole blood, sampled in connection with sensitization to the hapten diphenylcyclopropenone (DPC). All receptors come from a woman aged 40-49 years with alopecia areata. Some clones in this sample may be carry-over from other donors' samples. The CDR3 runs from the conserved cysteine through the conserved F or W. The D gene is left open where the match is weak. The listing skips clone size in some rows; elsewhere it reads once, few, many or a size class.

CDR3nt	CDR3aa	d_gene	abundance	v_gene	j_gene
TGCGCCAGCAGCCCAGATGGACACCCCACAGATACGCAGTATTTT	CASSPDGHPTDTQYF	-	few	TRBV5-1	TRBJ2-3
TGTGCCAGCAGCCCCCCGGGCGGCTGGGGAACAGATACGCAGTATTTT	CASSPPGGWGTDTQYF	-	many	TRBV11-1	TRBJ2-3
TGCAGTGCTAATGTGGGAGGATCGCAATCTAGCACAGATACGCAGTATTTT	CSANVGGSQSSTDTQYF	-	-	TRBV20-1	TRBJ2-3
TGTGCCAGCAGCTTAAGCCCCGGACAGGGGGATTACTATGGCTACACCTTC	CASSLSPGQGDYYGYTF	TRBD1	-	TRBV7-6	TRBJ1-2
TGCGCCAGCAGCTTGGGGGCGGGAGTGTCGGGAGATACGCAGTATTTT	CASSLGAGVSGDTQYF	TRBD2	-	TRBV5-1	TRBJ2-3
TGCAGCGTTGGTAGGACAGGGAACCACGAGCAGTACTTC	CSVGRTGNHEQYF	TRBD1	-	TRBV29-1	TRBJ2-7
TGTGCCAGCAGCCACCCCGGACAGGGGCTCGCGAACACCGGGGAGCTGTTTTTT	CASSHPGQGLANTGELFF	TRBD1	-	TRBV4-2	TRBJ2-2
TGTGCCAGCAGCTTATCCCCTCGACAGGGGACTTCCGACGAGCAGTACTTC	CASSLSPRQGTSDEQYF	TRBD1	many	TRBV7-9	TRBJ2-7
TGTGCCAGCACCGACGACAGCACATTCTCCTACGAGCAGTACTTC	CASTDDSTFSYEQYF	-	-	TRBV6-2/TRBV6-3	TRBJ2-7
TGTGCCAGCAGTTCCCTGTCACAGGGGGTAGTATCCTACAATGAGCAGTTCTTC	CASSSLSQGVVSYNEQFF	TRBD1	many	TRBV28	TRBJ2-1
TGTGCCAGCTCACCACCGTATCGCCTCTACGAGCAGTACTTC	CASSPPYRLYEQYF	-	many	TRBV18	TRBJ2-7
TGTGCCAGCAGCTTAGTGGACATGGATACGCAGTATTTT	CASSLVDMDTQYF	-	many	TRBV11-2	TRBJ2-3
TGCAGCGTTCTCCCGGCCGGGGTGGGCGGAGAGCAGTACTTC	CSVLPAGVGGEQYF	-	many	TRBV29-1	TRBJ2-7
TGTGCCAGTTGGTCCGGGACAGCCATGAACACTGAAGCTTTCTTT	CASWSGTAMNTEAFF	TRBD1	few	TRBV18	TRBJ1-1
TGTGCCAGCTCACCCCACCGGGACAGCACCTACGAGCAGTACTTC	CASSPHRDSTYEQYF	TRBD1	-	TRBV18	TRBJ2-7
TGTGCCAGCTCGATTGCGGGTTGGACAGATACGCAGTATTTT	CASSIAGWTDTQYF	-	-	TRBV18	TRBJ2-3
TGCAGTGCTCCCCCGGCAGGGACGCTAGCGGCCCACGAGCAGTACTTC	CSAPPAGTLAAHEQYF	TRBD2	many	TRBV20-1	TRBJ2-7
TGTGCCAGCACACCGGGACAGGGGTCTGTTGGGTCCAAAAACATTCAGTACTTC	CASTPGQGSVGSKNIQYF	TRBD1	many	TRBV6-1	TRBJ2-4
TGTGCCAGCAGTTCAAGGGAGGCAGAGACCCAGTACTTC	CASSSREAETQYF	-	many	TRBV12-3/TRBV12-4	TRBJ2-5
TGTGCCAGCAGCCAGACTAGCGGGAGCAACTTCGAGTTCTTC	CASSQTSGSNFEFF	TRBD2	many	TRBV5-5	TRBJ2-1
TGTGCCAGTAGTATTCGGCGGGCAGATACGCAGTATTTT	CASSIRRADTQYF	-	many	TRBV19	TRBJ2-3
TGCAGCGCCACAGTGGGGTTCTACGAGCAGTACTTC	CSATVGFYEQYF	-	-	TRBV29-1	TRBJ2-7
TGTGCCAGCAGCTTAGGGGCTAGCGGGGGCCCCTACGAGCAGTACTTC	CASSLGASGGPYEQYF	TRBD2	many	TRBV7-6	TRBJ2-7
TGTGCCAGCAGTTACCTCACTAGCCCTTCCCGCGGAGATGAAGCTTTCTTT	CASSYLTSPSRGDEAFF	-	few	TRBV6-6	TRBJ1-1
TGTGCCAGCAGTTACTCCCACCCGGGACAGGGGGGTCAAGAGACCCAGTACTTC	CASSYSHPGQGGQETQYF	TRBD1	many	TRBV6-5	TRBJ2-5
TGTGCCAGCACGGGGAGAGTCAGTGCCACCGGGGAGCTGTTTTTT	CASTGRVSATGELFF	-	-	TRBV3-1	TRBJ2-2
TGTGCCAGCAGTTTAGCTGGTACTAGCAGAAACAATGAGCAGTTCTTC	CASSLAGTSRNNEQFF	-	many	TRBV28	TRBJ2-1
TGCAGTGCTAGAGATCCCGTAGGGGGGAACACTGAAGCTTTCTTT	CSARDPVGGNTEAFF	-	few	TRBV20-1	TRBJ1-1
TGTGCCAGCAGCTTAAATGGGCTAGCGGGGACCAGTGATACGCAGTATTTT	CASSLNGLAGTSDTQYF	TRBD2	many	TRBV7-3	TRBJ2-3
TGTGCCAGCTCCCTGGGGCGGGAAACCTACGAGCAGTACTTC	CASSLGRETYEQYF	-	-	TRBV18	TRBJ2-7
TGTGCCAGCAGCCAAGATATACTCGCCGAGCAGTACTTC	CASSQDILAEQYF	-	few	TRBV3-1	TRBJ2-7
TGCGCCAGCAGCGACACAGATACGCAGTATTTT	CASSDTDTQYF	-	few	TRBV5-1	TRBJ2-3
TGCAGTGCTACACCTGGCCGGGACAGGGGGTTCAGAAGCTCCTACGAGCAGTACTTC	CSATPGRDRGFRSSYEQYF	TRBD1	many	TRBV20-1	TRBJ2-7
TGTGCCACCAGTGATTCAAATAAGGCGGGACACACAGATACGCAGTATTTT	CATSDSNKAGHTDTQYF	-	many	TRBV24-1	TRBJ2-3
TGTGCCAGCAGTTTTGGGAGGGCTAAAGGAGAGACCCAGTACTTC	CASSFGRAKGETQYF	TRBD2	-	TRBV28	TRBJ2-5
TGTGCCAGCAGTTACGCACAAACCTACGAGCAGTACTTC	CASSYAQTYEQYF	-	many	TRBV6-2/TRBV6-3	TRBJ2-7
TGCAGTGCTAGAGATGGGCTAGCGGGAAGTCTCAGCGGGGAGCTGTTTTTT	CSARDGLAGSLSGELFF	TRBD2	many	TRBV20-1	TRBJ2-2
TGTGCCAGCAGCTACGGACTTAACAATGAGCAGTTCTTC	CASSYGLNNEQFF	-	many	TRBV7-3	TRBJ2-1
TGTGCCAGCAGTCGGACAGCTTATCAGCCCCAGCATTTT	CASSRTAYQPQHF	-	many	TRBV6-2/TRBV6-3	TRBJ1-5
TGCAGCGCCCGGACAGGGGGAGAAAAACTGTTTTTT	CSARTGGEKLFF	TRBD1	-	TRBV29-1	TRBJ1-4